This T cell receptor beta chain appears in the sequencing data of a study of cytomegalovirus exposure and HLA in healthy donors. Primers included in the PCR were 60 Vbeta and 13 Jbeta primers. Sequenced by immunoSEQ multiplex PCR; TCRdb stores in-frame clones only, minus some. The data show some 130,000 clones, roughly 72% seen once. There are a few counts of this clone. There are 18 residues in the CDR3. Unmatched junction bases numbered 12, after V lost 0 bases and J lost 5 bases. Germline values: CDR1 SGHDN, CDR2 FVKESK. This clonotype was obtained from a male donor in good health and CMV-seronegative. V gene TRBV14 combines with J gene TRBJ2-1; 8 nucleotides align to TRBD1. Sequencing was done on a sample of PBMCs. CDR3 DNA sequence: TGTGCCAGCAGCCAAGATTATACAAGGACAGGGATTGACAATGAGCAGTTCTTC. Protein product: CASSQDYTRTGIDNEQFF.